This TCR beta chain comes out of a study of post-analysis software for immune sequencing data. About the study: The patients showed relapsing-remitting, secondary progressive and progressive-relapsing multiple sclerosis courses. Study-level findings and limits: When patients were compared with controls, about five TRBV segments were more frequent, TRBV5-6, TRBV5-1 and TRBV20-1 among them. Samples made in the same batch grouped tightly together by F measure.

Carried by the TCR beta cDNA libraries were unique molecular identifiers. Yield was roughly 0.5 million cDNA molecules from about 0.94 to 9.7 million T cells. TCRdb analysed the PCR reads with MiXCR anew, one entry per CDR3 protein. Among about half a million distinct CDR3 sequences listed, around 31% were seen once. This clonotype was detected only a few times. What it binds is unknown. The germline CDR1 and CDR2 sequences are SNHLY and FYNNEI. This CDR3 is built from 14 residues. Losses at the gene ends were 7 bases for V and 9 bases for J; bases not matched to a gene: 10. The V call is TRBV2, the J call TRBJ2-1, with 9 bases that match TRBD1. This TCR derives from a girl under 18 with multiple sclerosis. The sample was blood. Here the CDR3 reads CASTDTGGYGEQFF. The CDR3, as DNA: TGTGCCAGCACTGACACAGGGGGCTACGGTGAGCAGTTCTTC. Full variable domain (remainder filled in from reference TRBV2 and TRBJ2-1): EPEVTQTPSHQVTQMGQEVILRCVPISNHLYFYWYRQILGQKVEFLVSFYNNEISEKSEIFDDQFSVERPDGSNFTLKIRSTKLEDSAMYFCASTDTGGYGEQFFGPGTRLTVL.